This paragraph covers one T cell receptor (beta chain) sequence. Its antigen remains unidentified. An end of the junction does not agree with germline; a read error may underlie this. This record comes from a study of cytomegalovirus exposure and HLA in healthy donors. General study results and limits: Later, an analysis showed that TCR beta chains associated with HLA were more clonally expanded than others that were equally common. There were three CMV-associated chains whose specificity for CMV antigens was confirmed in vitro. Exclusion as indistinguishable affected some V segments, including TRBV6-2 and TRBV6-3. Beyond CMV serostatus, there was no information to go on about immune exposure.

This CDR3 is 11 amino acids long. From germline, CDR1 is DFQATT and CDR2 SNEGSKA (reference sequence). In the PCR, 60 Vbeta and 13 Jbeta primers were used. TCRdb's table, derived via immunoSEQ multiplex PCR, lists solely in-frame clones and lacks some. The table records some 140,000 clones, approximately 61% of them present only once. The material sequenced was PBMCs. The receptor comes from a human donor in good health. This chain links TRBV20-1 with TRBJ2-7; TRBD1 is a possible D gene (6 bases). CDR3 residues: CSASTGTYEGF. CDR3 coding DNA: TGCAGTGCTAGTACCGGGACATACGAGGGTTTC.